This entry is about one T cell receptor beta chain. The antigen remains undetermined. The CDR3 regions of TCR beta were amplified from RNA transcripts. The HTBI set primed first-round TCR CDR3 RT-PCR. TCRdb recomputed calls from the multiplex PCR reads with MiXCR, one row per CDR3 protein. The repertoire includes about 640,000 distinct CDR3 sequences, 45% of them detected once, and less than 8.5% sits in the top ten. The record originates from a study of T cells in Graves' hyperthyroidism and ophthalmopathy. Findings of the study overall: In the analysis, a 13 V-J model separated ophthalmopathy from stable hyperthyroidism. Blood also contained most expanded thyroid clonotypes above 0.001.

Uncontrolled infection, other autoimmune disease, pregnancy or lactation excluded patients. Diagnoses used clinical symptoms, serum thyroxine and TRAb, thyroid ultrasound and orbital computed tomography. CDR1 SGHVT and CDR2 SQSDAQ come from the germline V gene. V was pared by 5 bases and J by 5 bases, with 12 bases of the junction left unmatched. The CDR3 has 16 residues. Input material: peripheral blood or thyroid tissue (not recorded which). The chain recombines TRBV7-4 with TRBJ2-5; 9 bases are shared with TRBD1. This receptor was obtained from an adult man with Graves' disease, either hyperthyroidism or ophthalmopathy (not recorded which). CDR3 amino acids: CASSHWSGTGMETQYF. The CDR3 nucleotides read TGTGCCAGCAGCCACTGGTCCGGGACAGGGATGGAGACCCAGTACTTC. The full variable domain, in which reference TRBV7-4 and TRBJ2-5 provide the parts outside the CDR3, is GAGVSQSPRYKVAKRGRDVALRCDSISGHVTLYWYRQTLGQGSEVLTYSQSDAQRDKSGRPSGRFSAERPERSVSTLKIQRTEQGDSAVYLCASSHWSGTGMETQYFGPGTRLLVL.